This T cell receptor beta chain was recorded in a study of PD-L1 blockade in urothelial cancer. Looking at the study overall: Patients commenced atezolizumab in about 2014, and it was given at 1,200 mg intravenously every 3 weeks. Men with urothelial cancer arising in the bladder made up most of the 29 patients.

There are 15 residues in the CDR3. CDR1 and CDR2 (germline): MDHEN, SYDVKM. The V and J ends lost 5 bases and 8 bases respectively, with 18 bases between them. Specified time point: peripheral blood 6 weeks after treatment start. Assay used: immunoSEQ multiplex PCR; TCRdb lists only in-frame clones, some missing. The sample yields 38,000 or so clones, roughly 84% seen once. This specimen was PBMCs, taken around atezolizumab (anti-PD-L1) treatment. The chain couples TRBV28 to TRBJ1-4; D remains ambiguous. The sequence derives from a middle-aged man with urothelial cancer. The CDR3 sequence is CASSPRTYVGEKLFF. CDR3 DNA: TGTGCCAGCAGTCCACGGACTTATGTCGGGGAAAAACTGTTTTTT.